This record concerns one TCR beta chain sequence. The entry originates in a study of cytomegalovirus exposure and HLA in healthy donors. Study at large: Sequencing of about 179 million T cells in an earlier analysis found 100 million to 140 million unique TCR beta sequences.

Germline CDR1 and CDR2: SGHVS and FNYEAQ. The V segment lost 5 bases and the J segment 3 bases; nucleotides outside the gene matches: 5. The CDR3 loop spans 14 amino acids. The study sampled nominally healthy donors, though unrecorded immune exposures were likely. Use of 60 Vbeta and 13 Jbeta primers characterized the PCR. The repertoire was sequenced with immunoSEQ multiplex PCR; TCRdb's copy has only in-frame clones and lacks some. The top ten clones hold about 2.2% of a sample with 150,000 or so clones, 65% to 85% of them seen once. This receptor was taken from a man in his fifties or sixties in good health and CMV-seronegative. This sequence joins TRBV7-6 and TRBJ2-3; 7 bases line up with TRBD1. The sample was PBMCs. The CDR3 DNA reads TGTGCCAGCAGCCGGGGACAGCCGACAGATACGCAGTATTTT. Translating it yields CASSRGQPTDTQYF. The variable domain in full, with the rest retrieved from reference TRBV7-6 and TRBJ2-3, is GAGVSQSPRYKVTKRGQDVALRCDPISGHVSLYWYRQALGQGPEFLTYFNYEAQQDKSGLPNDRFSAERPEGSISTLTIQRTEQRDSAMYRCASSRGQPTDTQYFGPGTRLTVL.